The sequence of this TCR beta chain was determined in a study of blood T cell repertoires in COVID-19. Overall study: Sample material is recorded as cDNA or gDNA derived from T cells, B-cell-depleted T cells, or PBMCs.

The data were produced by immunoSEQ multiplex PCR, yet TCRdb's version contains in-frame clones alone and is incomplete. This sample has 250,000 to 300,000 clones, with roughly 90% found just once. Cohort assignment relied on participant-reported clinical history. V lost 2 bases to trimming and J lost 4 bases; unmatched junction nucleotides: 11. This CDR3 is 17 amino acids long. Germline V gene data show CDR1 as SGHVS and CDR2 as FQNEAQ. Sequencing used PBMCs or T cells enriched from blood (not recorded which). This clonotype was sampled from a woman in her thirties or forties with acute COVID-19. This sequence joins TRBV7-8 and TRBJ2-7, with 10 nucleotides matching TRBD2. CDR3 DNA sequence: TGTGCCAGCAGCTTAACCTTCACGGCTAGCGGGGGTTACGAGCAGTACTTC. It encodes CASSLTFTASGGYEQYF.